These 20 T cell receptor beta chains share one sample of origin, sequenced in a study of blood T cell repertoires in COVID-19. The repertoire was sequenced with immunoSEQ multiplex PCR; TCRdb's copy has only in-frame clones and lacks some. This table holds around 300,000 clones, over 75% found once. Input material: peripheral blood. The receptors were sampled from a man between 18 and 35 years old with active or convalescent COVID-19.

V usage is TRBV12-3 or TRBV12-4 and J usage is TRBJ2-2; possibly TRBD1 for D (6 bases). V lost 6 bases and J 5 bases, leaving 10 bases between the germline ends. The length of the CDR3 is 13 residues. Here the CDR3 reads CASSPTGTGELFF. The CDR3 DNA reads TGTGCCAGCAGCCCCACAGGGACCGGGGAGCTGTTTTTT.

Here the CDR3 reads CASSAPGFSYEQYF. In nucleotides, the CDR3 is TGTGCCAGCAGCGCCCCAGGGTTTTCCTACGAGCAGTACTTC. The gene calls are TRBV14 and TRBJ2-7; a possible D gene is TRBD1 (5 bases). Trimming removed 5 bases from V and 1 base from J, with 12 bases in between. CDR1 and CDR2 (germline): SGHDN, FVKESK. The CDR3 covers 14 residues.

The V and J genes are TRBV7-9 and TRBJ2-7; no clear D gene. This CDR3 is built from 12 residues. CDR1 SEHNR and CDR2 FQNEAQ come from the germline V gene (reference sequence). V shed 2 bases and J shed 6 bases, with 8 bases lying between them. The CDR3 DNA reads as TGTGCCAGCAGCTTAAGCGTCCCCGAGCAGTACTTC. It codes for CASSLSVPEQYF. Drawing the rest from reference TRBV7-9 and TRBJ2-7, the complete variable domain is DTGVSQNPRHKITKRGQNVTFRCDPISEHNRLYWYRQTLGQGPEFLTYFQNEAQLEKSRLLSDRFSAERPKGSFSTLEIQRTEQGDSAMYLCASSLSVPEQYFGPGTRLTVT.

The J gene is TRBJ2-1, the V gene TRBV13, with 7 nucleotides matching TRBD1. Germline trimming cut 5 bases from V and 7 bases from J; bases unmatched to any gene: 11. CDR3 length: 15 amino acids. Germline V gene sequence: CDR1 PRHDT, CDR2 FYEKMQ (reference sequence). The CDR3: CASSPGRTGVNEQFF. CDR3 in DNA: TGTGCCAGCAGCCCAGGGAGAACAGGGGTAAATGAGCAGTTCTTC.

The V and J genes are TRBV7-2 and TRBJ2-1; D might be TRBD1 (6 bases). V was pared by 5 bases and J by 8 bases, with 19 bases between. The CDR3 totals 15 residues. Per germline, CDR1 SGHTA and CDR2 FQGNSA. The CDR3 reads CASSQTGLAPDEQFF. The CDR3 DNA follows: TGTGCCAGCAGCCAGACAGGACTGGCTCCGGATGAGCAGTTCTTC.

This rearrangement joins TRBV5-1 to TRBJ1-1; 7 bases fit TRBD1. With V trimmed by 0 bases and J by 6 bases, 5 bases remained unmatched. CDR3 length equals 14 residues. In germline, CDR1 is SGHRS, CDR2 YFSETQ. CDR3 region: CASSLVQGSSEAFF. The CDR3 DNA reads TGCGCCAGCAGCTTGGTACAGGGGTCTTCTGAAGCTTTCTTT.

This clone occurred once. The chain has TRBV24-1 and TRBJ1-5; 7 bases line up with TRBD1. Losses at the gene ends were 6 bases for V and 7 bases for J; bases not matched to a gene: 11. CDR3 length: 15 amino acids. Germline lookup yields CDR1 KGHDR and CDR2 SFDVKD. This CDR3 reads CATSPDRAGKQPQHF. The CDR3 DNA sequence: TGTGCCACCAGTCCCGACAGGGCGGGTAAGCAGCCCCAGCATTTT.

V usage is TRBV13 and J usage is TRBJ1-2, with D possibly TRBD1 on 5 matching bases. CDR1 is PRHDT, CDR2 FYEKMQ, per germline (reference sequence). This CDR3 contains 15 residues. The germline V and J ends were trimmed by 0 bases and 0 bases, with 8 bases remaining between them. The CDR3 coding sequence is TGTGCCAGCAGCTTAGGACAGGCCTCTAACTATGGCTACACCTTC. As protein: CASSLGQASNYGYTF.

The chain links TRBV5-1 to TRBJ2-7; D ambiguous. From germline, CDR1 is SGHRS and CDR2 YFSETQ. The CDR3 runs to 15 residues. Trimming shortened V by 0 bases and J by 6 bases, and 16 bases separated the two germline ends. The CDR3 region is CASSLAKDPPGEQYF. The DNA of the CDR3 is TGCGCCAGCAGCTTGGCCAAGGATCCTCCGGGCGAGCAGTACTTC.

V usage is TRBV2 and J usage is TRBJ2-3, with TRBD2 matching 11 bases. J gave up 0 bases and V 2 bases, and 10 bases lay outside the gene matches. Germline lookup yields CDR1 SNHLY and CDR2 FYNNEI. The CDR3 length is 19 residues. CDR3 DNA sequence: TGTGCCAGCAGTGAAAGGTGGCTAGCGGGGGGAAAAAGCACAGATACGCAGTATTTT. It translates to CASSERWLAGGKSTDTQYF.

The rearrangement uses TRBV10-3 and TRBJ2-3; no reliable D call. V dropped 6 bases and J dropped 3 bases, with 4 bases sitting between them. CDR3 length equals 11 residues. Germline assignment: CDR1 ENHRY and CDR2 SYGVKD. CDR3 nucleotides: TGTGCCATCAGGAGAACAGATACGCAGTATTTT. Translating gives CAIRRTDTQYF.

The CDR3 loop is CASSPDRSYGYTF. CDR3 nucleotides: TGTGCCAGCTCACCAGACAGGAGCTATGGCTACACCTTC. The chain links TRBV18 to TRBJ1-2, with D perhaps TRBD1 (6 bases). Looked up from germline, CDR1 is KGHSH and CDR2 is LQKENI. Trimming pared 2 bases from V and 4 bases from J, leaving 8 bases between. The CDR3 has 13 amino acids.

This chain joins TRBV29-1 and TRBJ2-7; 8 bases are shared with TRBD1. J was trimmed by 0 bases and V by 6 bases; bases with no gene match: 4. Germline assignment: CDR1 SQVTM and CDR2 ANQGSEA. The CDR3 runs 13 residues. The CDR3 spells CSVRDRLSYEQYF. Written as DNA, the CDR3 is TGCAGCGTCCGGGACAGGCTCTCCTACGAGCAGTACTTC.

The chain recombines TRBV4-3 with TRBJ2-3; D perhaps matches TRBD2 (6 bases). The V gene lost 1 base and the J gene lost 2 bases, with 10 bases spanning the gap. This CDR3 is built from 15 residues. The germline V gene encodes CDR1 LGHNA and CDR2 YSLEER. The CDR3 nucleotides are TGCGCCAGCAGCCAAGGGCCGGGGGTCACAGATACGCAGTATTTT. Its protein is CASSQGPGVTDTQYF.

The chain combines TRBV4-2 with TRBJ2-3, with TRBD2 matching over 7 bases. Germline assignment: CDR1 LGHNA and CDR2 YNFKEQ. The junction had 24 bases not matched to a gene; V was cut back by 0 bases and J by 0 bases. The CDR3 is made up of 23 amino acids. CDR3 residues: CASSQDLSFRGMLSGESTDTQYF. DNA for the CDR3: TGTGCCAGCAGCCAAGATCTCAGCTTTCGGGGGATGTTGAGCGGGGAGAGCACAGATACGCAGTATTTT.

V usage is TRBV2 and J usage is TRBJ2-7; 7 bases match TRBD2. Germline V gene data show CDR1 as SNHLY and CDR2 as FYNNEI. There are 14 residues in the CDR3. The trim removed 7 bases at V and 1 base at J, leaving 7 bases unmatched. This chain's CDR3 is CASTLGGGSYEQYF. The CDR3 bases are TGTGCCAGCACCCTGGGGGGGGGATCCTACGAGCAGTACTTC. Looking up the rest from reference TRBV2 and TRBJ2-7 gives the full variable domain: EPEVTQTPSHQVTQMGQEVILRCVPISNHLYFYWYRQILGQKVEFLVSFYNNEISEKSEIFDDQFSVERPDGSNFTLKIRSTKLEDSAMYFCASTLGGGSYEQYFGPGTRLTVT.

This clone showed up just a few times. The rearrangement links TRBV6-5 to TRBJ1-1, with TRBD1 identical over 7 bases. The CDR3 has 12 residues. Germline lookup yields CDR1 MNHEY and CDR2 SVGAGI. V dropped 5 bases and J dropped 6; count of bases not matched to a gene: 3. The CDR3 region has the DNA TGTGCCAGCAGTCTCGACAGGGCTGAAGCTTTCTTT. Protein: CASSLDRAEAFF.

This clone occurred many times. The chain has TRBV18 and TRBJ2-7; D is possibly TRBD1 (5 bases). Germline loops: CDR1 KGHSH, CDR2 LQKENI. The CDR3 has 14 amino acids. Trimming stripped 2 bases from V and 3 bases from J, with 11 bases between. CDR3 in amino acids: CASSPATGGYEQYF. The CDR3 DNA sequence: TGTGCCAGCTCACCAGCCACAGGTGGCTACGAGCAGTACTTC.

The count of this clone is one. This sequence joins TRBV6-2 or TRBV6-3 and TRBJ1-2; 9 bases line up with TRBD1. This CDR3 is 14 amino acids long. V lost 2 bases to trimming and J lost 6 bases; unmatched junction nucleotides: 4. Germline V CDR1 and CDR2: MNHEY, SVGEGT. CDR3 sequence: CASSYTQGANGYTF. In nucleotides, the CDR3 is TGTGCCAGCAGTTACACACAGGGGGCGAATGGCTACACCTTC.

The gene calls are TRBV7-2 and TRBJ2-7; 7 bases map to TRBD2. CDR3 length: 15 amino acids. CDR1 is SGHTA, CDR2 FQGNSA, per germline. The V gene end was trimmed by 5 bases and the J gene end by 5 bases; junction bases not matched to a gene: 12. The chain's CDR3 is CASSPGPGSGDEQYF. The CDR3 DNA reads TGTGCCAGCAGCCCAGGGCCGGGGAGCGGGGACGAGCAGTACTTC.